Described below is a single T cell receptor beta chain sequence and its context. It has no known antigen specificity. No qualities accompany the bases; no much larger clone lies one base away. This specimen's time point label, interpreted: about 28 days (+/-7) after the second vaccine dose. AZD1222 recipients with second doses at about 4 weeks or about 12 weeks were pooled, because spike-specific TCR depth and breadth did not differ between schedules. Vaccinee samples came from UK trials COV001 and COV002, including a single-blind randomized controlled phase 2/3 trial of AZD1222 (ChAdOx1 nCoV-19) in healthy adults. Trial participant PBMC samples were collected at day 0 and day 28 after the second dose for TCRbeta chain sequencing. This sample was included in a study of T cell responses to AZD1222 COVID-19 vaccine (dated by TCRdb to the early 2020s). Describing the broader study: TCR sequencing covered over 230 trial participants: 200 to 210 given two doses of AZD1222 and approximately 26 given two doses of MenACWY control vaccine. Trial participants were enrolled into age subgroups of 18-55, 56-69 and 70-plus years, which contained 148, 28 and 57 TCR-sequenced participants, respectively. What the research found in general, with its limitations: Because no day 14 peak-response samples were available, the repertoires could be characterized only after the peak T cell response. Most participants were white British and females outnumbered males, and the authors suggested that clonal diversity may have been underestimated. Epitopes outside the regions mutated in the B.1.351 and B.1.1.7 variants were reportedly recognized by nearly half of the unique spike-specific TCRs. After two AZD1222 doses, both the breadth and the depth of spike-specific TCRs were significantly higher than at day 0 and than in MenACWY recipients. In the small 56-69-year group, the increase in depth fell short of significance, most likely because of low power. CD4 TCRs associated with the vaccine covered the entire spike protein, and the dominant responses were in regions 160-218 and 743-854. Only five or six AZD1222 recipients were SARS-CoV-2 seropositive at baseline, limiting conclusions about previously exposed vaccinees.

The germline V gene gives CDR1 as MNHNS and CDR2 as SASEGT. Trimming at the junction amounts to 2 bases on V and 0 bases on J, and the germline ends lie 8 bases apart. Reading from cysteine to phenylalanine, the CDR3 counts 16 amino acids. The entry retains the CDR3 DNA only, 48 bases that are in frame from base 1. The CDR3 regions of human TCRbeta chains were subjected to immunosequencing. The source study handled its data this way. TCRs in the repertoires were matched against a reference library of SARS-CoV-2-specific TCRs that had been generated with the MIRA antigen-specificity platform. Breadth was defined as the fraction of unique TCRs that were SARS-CoV-2-associated, and depth was defined as the fraction of total T cells that were SARS-CoV-2-associated. Using the MIRA data, each spike-specific TCR was mapped to the spike region that the TCR reacts to and placed in a CD4 or CD8 class. Log10-transformed breadth and depth values were compared by one-way ANOVA with Sidak's multiple comparisons tests. TCRdb retrieved this table from immuneACCESS and kept in-frame rearrangements only. Not all clones are present; in checked studies, unresolved V genes account for under half, and no reason is known for the remainder. V and J calls and clone size come straight from that table; D and trimming were deduced from the DNA. A total of over 130,000 clones appear in this sample, roughly 90% of them only once. The top ten hold under 4% of the sample.

The V and J segments used are TRBV6-1 and TRBJ2-6; the D gene remains uncertain. The TCR originated in an adult who received the AZD1222 COVID-19 vaccine. The sample in question was peripheral blood, obtained 28 days after the second AZD1222 dose. The sequenced DNA: TGTGCCAGCAGTGAAACTCTGACCTCTGGGGCCAACGTCCTGACTTTC. Its protein reads: CASSETLTSGANVLTF.